The present T cell receptor (beta chain) was sequenced within a study of identical twins. Study conclusions and caveats: Memory repertoires lacked the insertion deficit that abundant cord blood beta clonotypes showed. Twins' surplus sharing was weaker for beta out-of-frame sequences.

The CDR3 loop spans 17 amino acids. CDR1 is SGHRS and CDR2 is YFSETQ in the germline V gene. Trimming took off 0 bases at V and 4 bases at J, with 16 bases between the two ends. Template switching (which added a universal primer site) was used, and cDNA carried unique molecular identifiers. Each CDR3 protein gets one entry after TCRdb re-called the 5' RACE reads with MiXCR. The sample yields 400,000 to 500,000 distinct CDR3 sequences, roughly an eighth seen once. This clonotype turned up a few times. What it binds is unknown. These same records also appear under a second study, on yellow fever vaccine responses in identical twins.

Sequencing was done on a sample of CD4+ T cells sorted from blood. The chain combines TRBV5-1 with TRBJ2-2; TRBD1 might be the D (6 bases). The TCR was taken from a woman between 18 and 29 years old in good health. The CDR3 loop reads CASSLETTTGPTGELFF. The CDR3 DNA reads as TGCGCCAGCAGCTTGGAAACGACAACAGGGCCCACCGGGGAGCTGTTTTTT. Full variable domain (outside the CDR3, taken from reference TRBV5-1 and TRBJ2-2): KAGVTQTPRYLIKTRGQQVTLSCSPISGHRSVSWYQQTPGQGLQFLFEYFSETQRNKGNFPGRFSGRQFSNSRSEMNVSTLELGDSALYLCASSLETTTGPTGELFFGEGSRLTVL.